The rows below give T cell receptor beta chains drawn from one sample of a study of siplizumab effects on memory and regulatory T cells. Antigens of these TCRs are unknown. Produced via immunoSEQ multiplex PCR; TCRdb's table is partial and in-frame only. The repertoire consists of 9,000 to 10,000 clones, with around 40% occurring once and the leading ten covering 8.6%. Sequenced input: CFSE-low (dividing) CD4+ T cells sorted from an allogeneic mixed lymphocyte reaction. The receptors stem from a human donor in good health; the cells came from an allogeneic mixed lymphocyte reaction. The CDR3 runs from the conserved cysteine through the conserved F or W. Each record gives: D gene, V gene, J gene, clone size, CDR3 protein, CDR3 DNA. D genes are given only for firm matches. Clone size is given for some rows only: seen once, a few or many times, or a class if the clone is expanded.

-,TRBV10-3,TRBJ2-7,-,CAIRSGGFLYEQYF,TGTGCCATACGGTCGGGGGGCTTTTTATACGAGCAGTACTTC
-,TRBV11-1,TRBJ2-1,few,CASSSLAPDNEQFF,TGTGCCAGCAGCTCCTTAGCCCCCGACAATGAGCAGTTCTTC
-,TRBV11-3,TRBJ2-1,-,CASSLTGAIGEQFF,TGTGCCAGCAGCTTAACAGGAGCGATAGGTGAGCAGTTCTTC
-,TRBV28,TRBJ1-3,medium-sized,CASSLPAGNTIYF,TGTGCCAGCAGTTTGCCTGCTGGAAACACCATATATTTT
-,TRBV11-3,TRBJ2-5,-,CASSLSGGETQYF,TGTGCCAGCAGCCTCTCGGGTGGAGAGACCCAGTACTTC
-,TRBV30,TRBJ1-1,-,CAWNRGRQSIEAFF,TGTGCCTGGAATCGGGGCCGCCAGTCTATTGAAGCTTTCTTT
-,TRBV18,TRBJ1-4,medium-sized,CASSPGGGEKLFF,TGTGCCAGCTCACCCGGAGGAGGTGAAAAACTGTTTTTT
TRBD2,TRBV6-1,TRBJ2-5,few,CASSEAGGRSETQYF,TGTGCCAGCAGTGAAGCGGGCGGGAGGTCAGAGACCCAGTACTTC
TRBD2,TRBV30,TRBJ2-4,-,CAWSVSGRAPYNIQYF,TGTGCCTGGAGTGTTAGCGGGAGGGCCCCCTACAACATTCAGTACTTC
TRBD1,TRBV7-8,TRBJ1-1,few,CASSAGGRGIGAEAFF,TGTGCCAGCAGCGCCGGCGGCAGGGGGATCGGGGCTGAAGCTTTCTTT
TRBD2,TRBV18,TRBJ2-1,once,CASSPPTSGTSYNEQFF,TGTGCCAGCTCACCACCGACTAGCGGTACCTCCTACAATGAGCAGTTCTTC
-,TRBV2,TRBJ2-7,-,CATSDPGSGAYEQYF,TGTGCCACCAGTGATCCGGGGTCCGGGGCTTACGAGCAGTACTTC
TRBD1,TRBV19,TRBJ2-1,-,CASSVGTAYNEQFF,TGTGCCAGTAGTGTCGGGACAGCCTACAATGAGCAGTTCTTC